This is a list of T cell receptor beta chains from one sample in a study of blood T cell repertoires in COVID-19. Sequencing was performed with immunoSEQ multiplex PCR; in TCRdb, only in-frame clones are kept and a portion is missing. The sample has around 290,000 clones, around 89% seen once. Sequenced sample: peripheral blood. The receptors here all came from a man in his forties with acute or convalescent COVID-19. CDR3s include the opening cysteine and the closing phenylalanine or tryptophan. A D gene is named only where the DNA matches it firmly. Only some rows state a clone size, as once, few, many or a class for expanded clones.

cdr3_nt: TGTGCCAGCAGCCCATTAACAGGGAACACTGAAGCTTTCTTT; cdr3_aa: CASSPLTGNTEAFF; clone_size: once; j_call: TRBJ1-1; v_call: TRBV6-5; d_call: NA
cdr3_nt: TGTGCCTGGAGTCGCGGGAGGACTATGAATGAGCAGTTCTTC; cdr3_aa: CAWSRGRTMNEQFF; clone_size: NA; j_call: TRBJ2-1; v_call: TRBV30; d_call: TRBD2
cdr3_nt: TGTGCCAGCAGTGAATTGCGGGGTTTGGACTTC; cdr3_aa: CASSELRGLDF; clone_size: NA; j_call: TRBJ2-7; v_call: TRBV6-1; d_call: NA
cdr3_nt: TGTGCCAGCAGCGTAGAGAGGACAACCGGGGAGCTGTTTTTT; cdr3_aa: CASSVERTTGELFF; clone_size: NA; j_call: TRBJ2-2; v_call: TRBV9; d_call: NA
cdr3_nt: TGTGCCAGTAGTGCCAACCCCGGACAGGGGGCTCAGCCCCAGCATTTT; cdr3_aa: CASSANPGQGAQPQHF; clone_size: NA; j_call: TRBJ1-5; v_call: TRBV19; d_call: TRBD1
cdr3_nt: TGTGCCAGCCGGGTAAAGTTAACCCTTCCCTACGAGCAGTACTTC; cdr3_aa: CASRVKLTLPYEQYF; clone_size: NA; j_call: TRBJ2-7; v_call: TRBV2; d_call: NA
cdr3_nt: TGTGCCAGCAGCGCCGGGACAAGGAACACTGAAGCTTTCTTT; cdr3_aa: CASSAGTRNTEAFF; clone_size: NA; j_call: TRBJ1-1; v_call: TRBV9; d_call: NA
cdr3_nt: TGTGCCAGCAGCAAAGCGGGGGTAATTACAGATACGCAGTATTTT; cdr3_aa: CASSKAGVITDTQYF; clone_size: NA; j_call: TRBJ2-3; v_call: TRBV5-4; d_call: TRBD2
cdr3_nt: TGTGCCAGCAGTGGGACAGGGGGCGCCGGGGTCTCTGGAAACACCATATATTTT; cdr3_aa: CASSGTGGAGVSGNTIYF; clone_size: NA; j_call: TRBJ1-3; v_call: TRBV2; d_call: TRBD1
cdr3_nt: TGTGCCAGCAGCTTGGATGGGACAGGGGTTTTGAAGAATGAAAAACTGTTTTTT; cdr3_aa: CASSLDGTGVLKNEKLFF; clone_size: few; j_call: TRBJ1-4; v_call: TRBV5-5; d_call: TRBD1
cdr3_nt: TGTGCCTGGAGTGCCAGGGGGGAAAGCACTGAAGCTTTCTTT; cdr3_aa: CAWSARGESTEAFF; clone_size: NA; j_call: TRBJ1-1; v_call: TRBV30; d_call: TRBD1
cdr3_nt: TGTGCCAGCAGCTTAGGGGGGGAGGGTGATACGCAGTATTTT; cdr3_aa: CASSLGGEGDTQYF; clone_size: NA; j_call: TRBJ2-3; v_call: TRBV7-9; d_call: TRBD2
cdr3_nt: TGTGCCAGCAGCCGCCCTTTGACTCTACCCTACGAGCAGTACTTC; cdr3_aa: CASSRPLTLPYEQYF; clone_size: NA; j_call: TRBJ2-7; v_call: TRBV5-6; d_call: NA
cdr3_nt: TGCGCCAGCAGCTTTACGACAGAGACTGAAGCTTTCTTT; cdr3_aa: CASSFTTETEAFF; clone_size: NA; j_call: TRBJ1-1; v_call: TRBV10-1; d_call: NA
cdr3_nt: TGTGCCAGCAGCTTAGGGGCAGGGTTCTATGGCTACACCTTC; cdr3_aa: CASSLGAGFYGYTF; clone_size: NA; j_call: TRBJ1-2; v_call: TRBV5-6; d_call: NA
cdr3_nt: TGTGCCAGCAGCTCCCTTAAAGGGACTTTCCCTAACAATGAGCAGTTCTTC; cdr3_aa: CASSSLKGTFPNNEQFF; clone_size: NA; j_call: TRBJ2-1; v_call: TRBV11-2; d_call: NA
cdr3_nt: TGTGCCAGCAGTGAAGCGCACACAGGGTGGCAGCCCCAGCATTTT; cdr3_aa: CASSEAHTGWQPQHF; clone_size: NA; j_call: TRBJ1-5; v_call: TRBV2; d_call: NA
cdr3_nt: TGTGCCAGCAGTTACTCGAGTAGCACCGACGAGCAGTACTTC; cdr3_aa: CASSYSSSTDEQYF; clone_size: NA; j_call: TRBJ2-7; v_call: TRBV6-2/TRBV6-3; d_call: NA
cdr3_nt: TGCGCCAGCAGTCACGGGGTCTACAATGAGCAGTTCTTC; cdr3_aa: CASSHGVYNEQFF; clone_size: NA; j_call: TRBJ2-1; v_call: TRBV10-2; d_call: NA
cdr3_nt: TGTGCCAGCAGCCCCCGGACAGGGATGAACACTGAAGCTTTCTTT; cdr3_aa: CASSPRTGMNTEAFF; clone_size: few; j_call: TRBJ1-1; v_call: TRBV9; d_call: TRBD1
cdr3_nt: TGTGCCAGCTGGGGGGGGCAATCACCCCTCCACTTT; cdr3_aa: CASWGGQSPLHF; clone_size: NA; j_call: TRBJ1-6; v_call: TRBV2; d_call: NA
cdr3_nt: TGTGCCAGCAGCCGGGGGACAGTGCTCTACGAGCAGTACTTC; cdr3_aa: CASSRGTVLYEQYF; clone_size: NA; j_call: TRBJ2-7; v_call: TRBV7-9; d_call: NA
cdr3_nt: TGTGCCACCAGTGATTTTAACGGTAGATACAATGAGCAGTTCTTC; cdr3_aa: CATSDFNGRYNEQFF; clone_size: NA; j_call: TRBJ2-1; v_call: TRBV24-1; d_call: NA
cdr3_nt: TGTGCCACCAGCAGGGGACACACCTCGAACACCGGGGAGCTGTTTTTT; cdr3_aa: CATSRGHTSNTGELFF; clone_size: NA; j_call: TRBJ2-2; v_call: TRBV15; d_call: NA
cdr3_nt: TGTGCCTGGAGTGTGGCCTGGCCTAATGAAAAACTGTTTTTT; cdr3_aa: CAWSVAWPNEKLFF; clone_size: NA; j_call: TRBJ1-4; v_call: TRBV30; d_call: NA
cdr3_nt: TGTGCCAGCAGTCAAACTCATTTCAGGGGTATAACCTACGAGCAGTACTTC; cdr3_aa: CASSQTHFRGITYEQYF; clone_size: NA; j_call: TRBJ2-7; v_call: TRBV27; d_call: NA
cdr3_nt: TGCGCCAGCAGCCTACAAGCGGAGCTACCTCTCGAGCAGTACTTC; cdr3_aa: CASSLQAELPLEQYF; clone_size: NA; j_call: TRBJ2-7; v_call: TRBV5-1; d_call: NA
cdr3_nt: TGTGCCAGCAGTTACTCTCGAGCGCCTCAAGAGACCCAGTACTTC; cdr3_aa: CASSYSRAPQETQYF; clone_size: NA; j_call: TRBJ2-5; v_call: TRBV6-5; d_call: NA
cdr3_nt: TGTGCCAGCAGCCTACAGGGGGCAGGCTACGAGCAGTACTTC; cdr3_aa: CASSLQGAGYEQYF; clone_size: few; j_call: TRBJ2-7; v_call: TRBV5-6; d_call: TRBD1
cdr3_nt: TGTGCCTGGAGTCCGACAGGGTGGAACACTGAAGCTTTCTTT; cdr3_aa: CAWSPTGWNTEAFF; clone_size: NA; j_call: TRBJ1-1; v_call: TRBV30; d_call: TRBD1
cdr3_nt: TGTGCCAGTAGTCCAGGGACAGGCTCTGGGGCCAACGTCCTGACTTTC; cdr3_aa: CASSPGTGSGANVLTF; clone_size: NA; j_call: TRBJ2-6; v_call: TRBV19; d_call: TRBD1
cdr3_nt: TGCAGTGCTGGACAGGCCAATCGCTACACCTTC; cdr3_aa: CSAGQANRYTF; clone_size: NA; j_call: TRBJ1-2; v_call: TRBV20-1; d_call: TRBD1
cdr3_nt: TGTGCCAGCAGCTTAACGACGAGGGGGCTGGATTCACCCCTCCACTTT; cdr3_aa: CASSLTTRGLDSPLHF; clone_size: NA; j_call: TRBJ1-6; v_call: TRBV7-8; d_call: TRBD1
cdr3_nt: TGTGCCAGCAGCTTATTACTCGGCAATGAGCAGTTCTTC; cdr3_aa: CASSLLLGNEQFF; clone_size: NA; j_call: TRBJ2-1; v_call: TRBV11-3; d_call: NA
cdr3_nt: TGTGCCAGCAGCCCGGTACTAGCGGATTACGAGCAGTACTTC; cdr3_aa: CASSPVLADYEQYF; clone_size: NA; j_call: TRBJ2-7; v_call: TRBV11-1; d_call: TRBD2
cdr3_nt: TGTGCCACCAGCTTACACCAGAACACTGAAGCTTTCTTT; cdr3_aa: CATSLHQNTEAFF; clone_size: once; j_call: TRBJ1-1; v_call: TRBV15; d_call: NA
cdr3_nt: TGCGCCAGCAGCTTCCAGGGGAAGAACACTGAAGCTTTCTTT; cdr3_aa: CASSFQGKNTEAFF; clone_size: NA; j_call: TRBJ1-1; v_call: TRBV5-1; d_call: NA
cdr3_nt: TGTGCCAGCAGCTTGCGCTGGACAGGTCGATCACCCCTCCACTTT; cdr3_aa: CASSLRWTGRSPLHF; clone_size: NA; j_call: TRBJ1-6; v_call: TRBV5-6; d_call: TRBD1
cdr3_nt: TGTGCCAGCAGCTTCTCGGGGACAGGGGACTATGGCTACACCTTC; cdr3_aa: CASSFSGTGDYGYTF; clone_size: NA; j_call: TRBJ1-2; v_call: TRBV7-9; d_call: TRBD1
cdr3_nt: TGTGCCAGCAGCTGGGACAGGGGAGTCGGGGAGCTGTTTTTT; cdr3_aa: CASSWDRGVGELFF; clone_size: NA; j_call: TRBJ2-2; v_call: TRBV5-4; d_call: TRBD1
cdr3_nt: TGTGCCAGCAGTGAACTCCCCGACAGCCTCTACGAGCAGTACTTC; cdr3_aa: CASSELPDSLYEQYF; clone_size: NA; j_call: TRBJ2-7; v_call: TRBV6-1; d_call: NA
cdr3_nt: TGTGCCAGCAGCCAATGGTCCCTAGCGGGGGCCAGCACAGATACGCAGTATTTT; cdr3_aa: CASSQWSLAGASTDTQYF; clone_size: NA; j_call: TRBJ2-3; v_call: TRBV14; d_call: TRBD2